This T cell receptor (beta chain) was documented in a study of blood T cell repertoires in COVID-19. Study in general: Sites in the United States, Italy and Spain provided acute and convalescent COVID-19 samples.

The CDR3 contains 15 residues. Germline lookup yields CDR1 SGHTA and CDR2 FQGNSA. V lost 2 bases and J 2 bases, leaving 10 bases between the germline ends. Assay: immunoSEQ multiplex PCR; the TCRdb copy retains only in-frame clones and omits some. The profile shows 210,000 or so clones, almost 85% of them singletons. It was during active infection that Seattle patients were enrolled and then longitudinally followed. This receptor was identified in a man aged 50 to 60 with COVID-19, enrolled during active disease. The sample consisted of peripheral blood. This chain joins TRBV7-2 and TRBJ2-1, with D possibly TRBD2 on 6 matching bases. The CDR3 region has the DNA TGTGCCAGCAGCTTATCGCGGGGCCCCTACAATGAGCAGTTCTTC. This gives the protein CASSLSRGPYNEQFF.